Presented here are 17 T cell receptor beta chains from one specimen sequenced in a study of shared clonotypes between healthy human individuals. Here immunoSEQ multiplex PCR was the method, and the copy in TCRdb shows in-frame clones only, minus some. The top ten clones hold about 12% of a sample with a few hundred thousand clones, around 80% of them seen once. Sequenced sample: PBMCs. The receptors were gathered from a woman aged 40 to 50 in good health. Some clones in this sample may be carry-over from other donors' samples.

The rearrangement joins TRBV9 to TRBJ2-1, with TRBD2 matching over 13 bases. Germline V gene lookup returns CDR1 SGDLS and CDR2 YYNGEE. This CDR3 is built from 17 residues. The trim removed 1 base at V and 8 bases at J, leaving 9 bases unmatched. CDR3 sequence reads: CASSVTTGLAGAHEQFF. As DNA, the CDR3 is TGTGCCAGCAGCGTAACGACCGGACTAGCGGGAGCCCATGAGCAGTTCTTC.

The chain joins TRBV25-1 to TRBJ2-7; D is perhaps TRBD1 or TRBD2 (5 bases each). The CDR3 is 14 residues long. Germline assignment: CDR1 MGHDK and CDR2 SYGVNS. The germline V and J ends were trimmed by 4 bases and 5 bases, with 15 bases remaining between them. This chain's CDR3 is CASSGEGPLDEQYF. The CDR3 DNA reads TGTGCCAGCAGTGGTGAGGGGCCTTTGGACGAGCAGTACTTC.

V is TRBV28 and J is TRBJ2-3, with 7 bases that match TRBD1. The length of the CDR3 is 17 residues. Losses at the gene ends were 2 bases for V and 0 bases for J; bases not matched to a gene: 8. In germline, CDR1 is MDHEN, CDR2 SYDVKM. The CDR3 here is CASSLGDSLPSTDTQYF. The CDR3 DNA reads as TGTGCCAGCAGTTTAGGGGACAGTTTACCTAGCACAGATACGCAGTATTTT.

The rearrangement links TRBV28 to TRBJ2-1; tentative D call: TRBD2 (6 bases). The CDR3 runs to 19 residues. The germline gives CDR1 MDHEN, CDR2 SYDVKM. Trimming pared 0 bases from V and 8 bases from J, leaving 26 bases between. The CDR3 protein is CASSLWGISSRGKIDEQFF. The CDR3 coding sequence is TGTGCCAGCAGTTTATGGGGGATCTCTTCCCGGGGGAAAATCGATGAGCAGTTCTTC. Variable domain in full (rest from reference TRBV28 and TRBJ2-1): DVKVTQSSRYLVKRTGEKVFLECVQDMDHENMFWYRQDPGLGLRLIYFSYDVKMKEKGDIPEGYSVSREKKERFSLILESASTNQTSMYLCASSLWGISSRGKIDEQFFGPGTRLTVL.

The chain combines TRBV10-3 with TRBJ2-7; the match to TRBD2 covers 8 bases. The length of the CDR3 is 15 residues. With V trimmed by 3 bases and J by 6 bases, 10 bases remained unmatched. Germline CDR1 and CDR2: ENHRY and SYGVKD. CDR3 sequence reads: CAISDPAGLAGEQYF. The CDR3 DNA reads TGTGCCATCAGTGACCCCGCTGGACTAGCTGGCGAGCAGTACTTC.

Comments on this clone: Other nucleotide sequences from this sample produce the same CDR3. In DNA form, the CDR3 reads TGTGCCAGCAGCTTAGCGGGAGGGTACAATGAGCAGTTCTTC. This sequence encodes CASSLAGGYNEQFF. The V call is TRBV7-7, the J call TRBJ2-1; 7 nucleotides agree with TRBD2. Trimming took 0 bases from V and 4 from J; bases not matched to a gene: 0. The CDR3 is made up of 14 amino acids. Germline V gene sequence: CDR1 SSHAT, CDR2 FNYEAQ (reference sequence).

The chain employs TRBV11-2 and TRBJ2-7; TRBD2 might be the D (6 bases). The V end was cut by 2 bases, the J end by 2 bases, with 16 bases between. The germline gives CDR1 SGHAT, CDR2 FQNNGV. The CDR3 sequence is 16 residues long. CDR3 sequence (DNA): TGTGCCAGCAGCTTAAACTCGAAGCGGGTGCCCTACGAGCAGTACTTC. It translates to CASSLNSKRVPYEQYF.

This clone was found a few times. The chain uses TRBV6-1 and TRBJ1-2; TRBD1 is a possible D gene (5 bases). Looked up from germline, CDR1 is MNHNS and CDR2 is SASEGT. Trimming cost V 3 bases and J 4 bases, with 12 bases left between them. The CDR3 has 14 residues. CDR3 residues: CASSERQGSYGYTF. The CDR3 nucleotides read TGTGCCAGCAGTGAGCGTCAGGGCAGCTATGGCTACACCTTC.

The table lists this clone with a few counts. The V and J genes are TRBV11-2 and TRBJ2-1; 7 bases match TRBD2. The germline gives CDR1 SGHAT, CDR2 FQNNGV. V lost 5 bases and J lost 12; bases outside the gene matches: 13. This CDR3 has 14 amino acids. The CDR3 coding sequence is TGTGCCAGCAGCGCCCGGGGGAATCGGGGGGTGCAGTTCTTC. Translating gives CASSARGNRGVQFF.

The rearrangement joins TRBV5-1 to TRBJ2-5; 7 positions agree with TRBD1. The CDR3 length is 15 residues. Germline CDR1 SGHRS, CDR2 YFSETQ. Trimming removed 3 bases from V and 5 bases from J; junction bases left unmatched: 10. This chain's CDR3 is CASSSADRVAETQYF. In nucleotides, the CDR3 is TGCGCCAGCAGCTCAGCTGACAGGGTTGCCGAGACCCAGTACTTC.

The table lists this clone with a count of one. This CDR3 reads CASSTDWGSPFYQPQHF. The CDR3 DNA reads as TGTGCCAGTAGTACCGATTGGGGCAGCCCTTTTTATCAGCCCCAGCATTTT. This chain uses TRBV19 with TRBJ1-5, with D maybe TRBD1 (5 bases). Trimming took off 4 bases at V and 5 bases at J, with 21 bases between the two ends. Germline V CDR1 and CDR2: LNHDA, SQIVND (reference sequence). The CDR3 extends over 17 amino acids.

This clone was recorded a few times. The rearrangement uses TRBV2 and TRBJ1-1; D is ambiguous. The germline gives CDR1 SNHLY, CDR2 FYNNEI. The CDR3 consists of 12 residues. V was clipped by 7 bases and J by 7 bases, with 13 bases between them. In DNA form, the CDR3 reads TGTGCCAGCACAACGGGCCTAGATGAAGCTTTCTTT. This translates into CASTTGLDEAFF. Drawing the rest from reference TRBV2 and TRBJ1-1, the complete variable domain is EPEVTQTPSHQVTQMGQEVILRCVPISNHLYFYWYRQILGQKVEFLVSFYNNEISEKSEIFDDQFSVERPDGSNFTLKIRSTKLEDSAMYFCASTTGLDEAFFGQGTRLTVV.

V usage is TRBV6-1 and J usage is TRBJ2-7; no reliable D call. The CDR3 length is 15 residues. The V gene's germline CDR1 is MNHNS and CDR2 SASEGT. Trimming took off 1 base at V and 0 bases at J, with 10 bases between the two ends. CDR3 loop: CASSEDGYYSYEQYF. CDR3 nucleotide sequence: TGTGCCAGCAGTGAAGATGGGTATTACTCCTACGAGCAGTACTTC.

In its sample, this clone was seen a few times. CDR3 nucleotides: TGCGCCAGCAGCCAAGATATGCGAAATCAGCCCCAGCATTTT. Translating it yields CASSQDMRNQPQHF. The chain employs TRBV4-1 and TRBJ1-5; no reliable D call. This CDR3 spans 14 amino acids. V lost 0 bases and J 4 bases, leaving 7 bases between the germline ends. Germline-derived CDR1 and CDR2 are MGHRA and YSYEKL.

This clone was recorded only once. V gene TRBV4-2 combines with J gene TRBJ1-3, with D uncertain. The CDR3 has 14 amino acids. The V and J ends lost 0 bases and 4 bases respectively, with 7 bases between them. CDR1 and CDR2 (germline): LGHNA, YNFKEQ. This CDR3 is CASSQEGPGNTIYF. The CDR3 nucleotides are TGTGCCAGCAGCCAAGAAGGGCCCGGAAACACCATATATTTT.

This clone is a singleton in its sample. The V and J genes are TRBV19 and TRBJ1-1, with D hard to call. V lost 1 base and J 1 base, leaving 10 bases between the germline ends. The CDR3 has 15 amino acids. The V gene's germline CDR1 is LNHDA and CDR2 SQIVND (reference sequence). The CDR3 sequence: CASSIAFGENTEAFF. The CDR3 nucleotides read TGTGCCAGTAGTATAGCCTTCGGAGAGAACACTGAAGCTTTCTTT.

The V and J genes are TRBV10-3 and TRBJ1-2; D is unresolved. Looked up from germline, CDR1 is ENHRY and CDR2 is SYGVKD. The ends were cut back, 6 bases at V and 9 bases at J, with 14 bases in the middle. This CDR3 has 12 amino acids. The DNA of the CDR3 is TGTGCCATCAGGGATCCTGCTTATAGCTACACCTTC. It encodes CAIRDPAYSYTF.